This T cell receptor beta chain is from a study of cytomegalovirus exposure and HLA in healthy donors. Study as a whole: Caucasian-associated ancestry cluster membership applied to less than 85% of 300 to 450 genotyped donors.

Concerning this clone: Its matching antigen is unknown.

The donors (healthy individuals) were bone marrow donors. Germline V gene lookup returns CDR1 SEHNR and CDR2 FQNEAQ (reference sequence). V was clipped by 4 bases and J by 2 bases; unmatched bases: 12. The CDR3 has 17 amino acids. Study observations and caveats: Excluded were some V segments that proved indistinguishable, including TRBV6-2 and TRBV6-3. There were some public TCRs occurring in many donors, but most TCR sequences were rare.

60 Vbeta and 13 Jbeta primers were used in PCR. Data came from immunoSEQ multiplex PCR; TCRdb stores just in-frame clones and leaves some out. The sample contains some 190,000 clones, less than 90% of which appear only once. The sequenced sample consisted of PBMCs. The J gene is TRBJ1-2, the V gene TRBV7-9; TRBD1 aligns across 8 bases. The receptor was derived from a girl aged 10-17 years in good health and CMV-seropositive. The CDR3 loop is CASSYTAPTGANYGYTF. The CDR3 DNA sequence: TGTGCCAGCAGCTACACTGCCCCGACAGGGGCAAACTATGGCTACACCTTC.